This TCR beta chain was identified in a study of stem cell transplantation in POMP-related autoinflammatory disease. Whole-study results and caveats: Unique TRB V-J gene pairings were limited in number in patients with PRAID.

Comment on this clone: The target antigen is unknown.

Profiled with immunoSEQ multiplex PCR; TCRdb holds only in-frame clones, not every one. This sample has about 68,000 clones; approximately 91% occur once, and the top ten carry about 0.7%. Germline assignment: CDR1 SEHNR and CDR2 FQNEAQ (reference sequence). Trimming cost V 5 bases and J 4 bases, with 17 bases left between them. The CDR3 runs 15 residues. This chain connects TRBV7-9 to TRBJ2-5; weak D call: TRBD2 (6 bases). The TCR sequence derives from a human patient with POMP-related autoinflammation and immune dysregulation (PRAID). The graft donor may have contributed some T cells. The source was CD4+ T cells from PBMCs, collected after stem cell transplantation. The CDR3 DNA is TGTGCCAGCAGCCCAGCGGGCAGTATCGCAGAGACCCAGTACTTC. Translation gives CASSPAGSIAETQYF.